Following are 25 T cell receptor beta chains from one sample sequenced in a study of blood T cells in healthy people across ages. A J-beta primer mix and a sample-barcoded 5' primer were used in a second PCR of roughly 7 to 12 cycles. MiXCR, applied by TCRdb to the 5' RACE reads, yields one record per CDR3 protein. The table lists about 1.5 million distinct CDR3 sequences, about 42% of them singletons. The sequenced sample consisted of blood. The receptors were gathered from a woman aged 18-29 years in good health.

This clonotype was detected only a few times. The rearrangement links TRBV29-1 to TRBJ1-1, with a weak D call TRBD1 (5 bases). Trimming removed 3 bases from V and 2 bases from J, with 13 bases in between. CDR3 length equals 14 residues. Germline CDR1 reads SQVTM; CDR2 reads ANQGSEA. As DNA, the CDR3 is TGCAGCGTTGAGCGGGGGGGACCAAACACTGAAGCTTTCTTT. It is translated as CSVERGGPNTEAFF.

The chain links TRBV4-1 to TRBJ2-5; TRBD1 or TRBD2 may be the D gene (5 bases each). The germline CDR1 and CDR2 sequences are MGHRA and YSYEKL. CDR3 size: 15 residues. V lost 5 bases to trimming and J lost 7 bases, with 20 bases between them. The CDR3 bases are TGCGCCAGCAGCGAATCCGGACGGGACCGCGGGACCCAGTACTTC. Residues: CASSESGRDRGTQYF.

The rearrangement joins TRBV6-6 to TRBJ1-2; 7 bases are shared with TRBD1. Trimming took 2 bases from V and 8 from J; bases not matched to a gene: 8. Germline lookup yields CDR1 MNHNY and CDR2 SVGAGI (reference sequence). The CDR3 has 14 amino acids. The DNA of the CDR3 is TGTGCCAGCAGTTACGCTACAGGGGTAGACGGCTACACCTTC. Translation: CASSYATGVDGYTF.

The genes are TRBV14 and TRBJ2-6; no clear D gene. Trimming removed 1 base at V and 0 bases at J, with 7 bases between. The CDR3 totals 16 residues. The germline gives CDR1 SGHDN, CDR2 FVKESK. CDR3 protein: CASSQAGPSGANVLTF. The CDR3 bases are TGTGCCAGCAGCCAAGCTGGCCCCTCTGGGGCCAACGTCCTGACTTTC.

The chain links TRBV24-1 to TRBJ2-1; 7 bases are a match to TRBD1. The CDR3 extends over 14 amino acids. Per the germline V gene, CDR1 is KGHDR and CDR2 is SFDVKD. V shed 7 bases, J shed 4 bases, and the junction held 6 bases outside the gene matches. This CDR3 is CATSRDRRYNEQFF. The CDR3 coding sequence is TGTGCCACCAGCCGGGACAGAAGGTACAATGAGCAGTTCTTC.

The chain combines TRBV18 with TRBJ2-5; D call uncertain. Germline V gene lookup returns CDR1 KGHSH and CDR2 LQKENI. V was trimmed by 1 base and J by 6 bases, leaving 3 bases between them. This CDR3 region has 11 residues. CDR3 nucleotides: TGTGCCAGCTCACCACAGAAGACCCAGTACTTC. Its protein product is CASSPQKTQYF.

The chain combines TRBV25-1 with TRBJ2-7; 7 positions agree with TRBD2. CDR3 size: 18 residues. Germline V lookup: CDR1 MGHDK, CDR2 SYGVNS. With 4 bases clipped from V and 7 bases from J, the junction kept 22 bases outside the gene matches. CDR3 loop: CASSGLGVGEGSYNEQYF. The CDR3 DNA sequence: TGTGCCAGCAGTGGCCTCGGGGTAGGGGAGGGCTCCTACAATGAGCAGTACTTC.

In this sample, this clonotype turned up once. J is TRBJ1-1 and V is TRBV4-1; no definite D call. Trimming took off 2 bases at V and 0 bases at J, with 4 bases between the two ends. The CDR3 totals 13 residues. In germline, CDR1 is MGHRA, CDR2 YSYEKL. CDR3 amino acids: CASSQPVNTEAFF. For the CDR3, the DNA is TGCGCCAGCAGCCAACCGGTGAACACTGAAGCTTTCTTT.

This chain joins TRBV27 and TRBJ1-2; 9 nucleotides align to TRBD1. The J segment lost 8 bases and the V segment lost 4 bases, leaving 8 bases of the junction unmatched. The CDR3 consists of 14 residues. Per germline, CDR1 MNHEY and CDR2 SMNVEV (reference sequence). CDR3 amino acids: CASSSVQGARGYTF. The CDR3 nucleotides are TGTGCCAGCAGTTCCGTACAGGGGGCGCGAGGCTACACCTTC.

V gene TRBV6-2 or TRBV6-3 combines with J gene TRBJ2-7; tentatively, D is TRBD1 (5 bases). V lost 0 bases and J 5 bases, leaving 14 bases between the germline ends. The CDR3 totals 15 residues. Germline lookup yields CDR1 MNHEY and CDR2 SVGEGT. CDR3 region: CASSYSNLQVHEQYF. In nucleotides, the CDR3 is TGTGCCAGCAGTTACTCGAACTTACAGGTCCACGAGCAGTACTTC.

This clonotype showed up just a few times. The chain couples TRBV12-3 or TRBV12-4 to TRBJ2-2; D might be TRBD1 (5 bases). The CDR3 totals 15 residues. V dropped 8 bases and J dropped 1 base, with 14 bases sitting between them. CDR3 DNA sequence: TGTGCCAGCCGCTTCCCAGGGCAGAACACCGGGGAGCTGTTTTTT. It is translated as CASRFPGQNTGELFF.

Only a few counts were recorded for this clonotype. The rearrangement uses TRBV5-1 and TRBJ1-2; no reliable D call. Trimming removed 1 base at V and 0 bases at J, with 7 bases between. This CDR3 is 14 amino acids long. From germline, CDR1 is SGHRS and CDR2 YFSETQ. CDR3 residues: CASSLTAANYGYTF. In nucleotides, the CDR3 is TGCGCCAGCAGCTTGACAGCAGCTAACTATGGCTACACCTTC.

V and J are TRBV20-1 and TRBJ2-3, with 8 bases lining up with TRBD2. Germline assignment: CDR1 DFQATT and CDR2 SNEGSKA (reference sequence). J was trimmed by 3 bases and V by 5 bases; bases with no gene match: 13. The CDR3 consists of 16 residues. In DNA form, the CDR3 reads TGCAGTGCTGGGGGTGGAACTAGCGGTGAGACAGATACGCAGTATTTT. Translated: CSAGGGTSGETDTQYF.

This clonotype occurred a few times. The V and J genes are TRBV6-2 or TRBV6-3 and TRBJ1-5; D not resolved. Germline CDR1 reads MNHEY; CDR2 reads SVGEGT. This CDR3 contains 15 residues. The ends were cut back, 2 bases at V and 7 bases at J, with 15 bases in the middle. CDR3 region: CASSYVSRGGQPQHF. CDR3 bases: TGTGCCAGCAGTTACGTATCCCGAGGAGGGCAGCCCCAGCATTTT.

The chain uses TRBV5-1 and TRBJ2-1; 8 bases align to TRBD1. The tail of the sequence fits TRBJ2-7 better, so the J call may be wrong. CDR3 length: 15 amino acids. Germline CDR1 SGHRS, CDR2 YFSETQ. The CDR3 sequence is CASSVGQGSYNEQYF. DNA of the CDR3: TGCGCCAGCAGCGTCGGACAGGGAAGCTACAATGAGCAGTACTTC.

This clonotype has ten or more counts. The CDR3 protein is CASSLNREETQYF. The CDR3 region has the DNA TGTGCCAGCAGCTTAAACAGGGAAGAGACCCAGTACTTC. The rearrangement links TRBV7-3 to TRBJ2-5; D perhaps matches TRBD1 (6 bases). Per the germline V gene, CDR1 is SGHTA and CDR2 is FQGTGA. The V gene lost 1 base and the J gene lost 3 bases, with 6 bases spanning the gap. CDR3 length: 13 residues.

On this clonotype: The junction departs from germline at one end; a sequencing error may be responsible. The chain links TRBV7-2 to TRBJ1-5, with 7 bases that match TRBD1. This CDR3 is built from 14 residues. The germline V gene has CDR1 SGHTA and CDR2 FQGNSA. The CDR3 loop is CVSSLRTGPQPQHF. The CDR3 nucleotides read TGTGTCAGCAGCTTGAGGACAGGTCCCCAGCCCCAGCATTTT.

This clonotype showed up just a few times. The chain recombines TRBV6-6 with TRBJ1-2, with a weak D call TRBD1 (6 bases). Trimming shortened V by 4 bases and J by 7 bases, and 22 bases separated the two germline ends. The CDR3 has 16 amino acids. CDR1 is MNHNY, CDR2 SVGAGI, per germline (reference sequence). CDR3 amino acids: CASSLFPDRRASGYTF. DNA for the CDR3: TGTGCCAGCAGTTTATTCCCCGACAGGCGTGCATCTGGCTACACCTTC.

This clonotype has just a few counts. The chain combines TRBV7-9 with TRBJ2-7; D unclear. This CDR3 is 14 amino acids long. CDR1 SEHNR and CDR2 FQNEAQ come from the germline V gene (reference sequence). V was trimmed by 4 bases and J by 7 bases, leaving 17 bases between them. DNA of the CDR3: TGTGCCAGCAGCTATCTGTATACCTACAATGAGCAGTACTTC. Amino acid sequence: CASSYLYTYNEQYF. Based on the CDR3 plus reference TRBV7-9 and TRBJ2-7, the full variable domain is DTGVSQNPRHKITKRGQNVTFRCDPISEHNRLYWYRQTLGQGPEFLTYFQNEAQLEKSRLLSDRFSAERPKGSFSTLEIQRTEQGDSAMYLCASSYLYTYNEQYFGPGTRLTVT.

The chain uses TRBV11-2 and TRBJ1-1; D is ambiguous. The germline CDR1 and CDR2 sequences are SGHAT and FQNNGV. This CDR3 is built from 13 residues. The V gene lost 11 bases and the J gene lost 10 bases, with 23 bases spanning the gap. CDR3 nucleotide sequence: TGTGCCTCGGGGAGCGGGGTACCTTTGGGAGCTTTCTTT. It specifies CASGSGVPLGAFF.

This clonotype turned up a few times. This rearrangement joins TRBV14 to TRBJ2-3; 7 positions agree with TRBD2. This CDR3 region has 17 residues. The germline V gene has CDR1 SGHDN and CDR2 FVKESK. The ends lost 0 bases at V and 4 bases at J; junction bases unmatched: 10. The CDR3 bases are TGTGCCAGCAGCCAAGATGAAGGGTCAGGGAGGGCAGATACGCAGTATTTT. This gives the protein CASSQDEGSGRADTQYF.

The rearrangement joins TRBV2 to TRBJ2-1, with D perhaps TRBD2 (6 bases). This CDR3 contains 15 residues. Germline CDR1 and CDR2: SNHLY and FYNNEI. V lost 6 bases and J lost 0, with 12 bases in between. CDR3 DNA sequence: TGTGCCAGCAGAGCGGGTATCTTCTCCTACAATGAGCAGTTCTTC. Translated, it gives CASRAGIFSYNEQFF.

The DNA of the CDR3 is TGCAGTGCTGTTAGCGGGAGACTCTACAATGAGCAGTACTTC. This encodes CSAVSGRLYNEQYF. V and J are TRBV20-1 and TRBJ2-7, with 9 bases fitting TRBD2. CDR1 is DFQATT, CDR2 SNEGSKA, per germline (reference sequence). J gave up 7 bases and V 5 bases, and 12 bases lay outside the gene matches. The CDR3 runs 14 residues.

This clonotype was observed a handful of times. The V gene is TRBV2, the J gene TRBJ1-2; D is possibly TRBD1 (6 bases). Trimming removed 7 bases at V and 4 bases at J, with 19 bases between. Germline V lookup: CDR1 SNHLY, CDR2 FYNNEI. The CDR3 totals 15 residues. In nucleotides, the CDR3 is TGTGCCAGCATTGATCAAAGGACAGAGTCCTATGGCTACACCTTC. It codes for CASIDQRTESYGYTF.

This clonotype appeared a few times. The chain has TRBV27 and TRBJ2-7; 7 positions match TRBD1. Germline V gives CDR1 MNHEY, CDR2 SMNVEV (reference sequence). The V gene end was trimmed by 5 bases and the J gene end by 6 bases; junction bases not matched to a gene: 13. This CDR3 has 15 amino acids. The CDR3 DNA sequence: TGTGCCAGCAGTCTACTCCAGACCGCAGGGGGCGAGCAGTACTTC. This sequence encodes CASSLLQTAGGEQYF.